Below are 10 T cell receptor beta chains sequenced from a single sample in a study of T cell responses to AZD1222 COVID-19 vaccine. Sequenced by immunoSEQ multiplex PCR; TCRdb stores in-frame clones only, minus some. The table includes roughly 97,000 clones, nearly 90% detected once. Sequencing used peripheral blood, obtained on day 0 of AZD1222 vaccination. These receptors came from an adult in good health.

This sequence joins TRBV28 and TRBJ1-4; D is unclear. V was clipped by 5 bases and J by 0 bases, with 1 base between them. This CDR3 spans 12 amino acids. Germline CDR1 reads MDHEN; CDR2 reads SYDVKM. CDR3 sequence (DNA): TGTGCCAGCAGTACAACTAATGAAAAACTGTTTTTT. Protein: CASSTTNEKLFF.

The table lists this clone with a few counts. V gene TRBV6-1 combines with J gene TRBJ2-1; 7 bases match TRBD2. V was pared by 0 bases and J by 5 bases, with 1 base of the junction left unmatched. CDR3 length: 14 residues. CDR1 MNHNS and CDR2 SASEGT come from the germline V gene. CDR3 sequence reads: CASSEAGGNNEQFF. In DNA, the CDR3 is TGTGCCAGCAGTGAAGCGGGGGGGAACAATGAGCAGTTCTTC.

This sequence joins TRBV19 and TRBJ2-1; possibly TRBD2 for D (5 bases). Germline values: CDR1 LNHDA, CDR2 SQIVND (reference sequence). V lost 3 bases and J lost 4, with 13 bases in between. The CDR3 extends over 15 amino acids. The CDR3 DNA reads as TGTGCCAGTAGTATTGGCCGGACTCCATACAATGAGCAGTTCTTC. Translated, it gives CASSIGRTPYNEQFF.

V usage is TRBV7-9 and J usage is TRBJ2-1, with 8 bases aligning to TRBD1. The junction had 14 bases not matched to a gene; V was cut back by 5 bases and J by 8 bases. The CDR3 sequence is 16 residues long. Germline lookup yields CDR1 SEHNR and CDR2 FQNEAQ (reference sequence). The CDR3 protein is CASSTRGQGARHEQFF. The CDR3 nucleotides read TGTGCCAGCAGCACGAGGGGGCAGGGGGCCCGCCATGAGCAGTTCTTC.

This chain joins TRBV30 and TRBJ2-7; D call uncertain. Germline V gene sequence: CDR1 GTSNPN, CDR2 SVGIG (reference sequence). V dropped 5 bases and J dropped 6 bases, with 11 bases sitting between them. There are 11 residues in the CDR3. In DNA form, the CDR3 reads TGTGCCTGGCAAGAAGTCGGCGAGCAGTACTTC. Amino acids: CAWQEVGEQYF.

The V call is TRBV4-1, the J call TRBJ1-5, with D hard to call. The CDR3 consists of 13 residues. Deletions cut 0 bases from V and 9 bases from J, with 9 bases between. Per the germline V gene, CDR1 is MGHRA and CDR2 is YSYEKL. This chain's CDR3 is CASSQDYVGPQHF. As DNA, the CDR3 is TGCGCCAGCAGCCAAGATTATGTAGGGCCCCAGCATTTT.

V usage is TRBV6-5 and J usage is TRBJ1-6; D is undetermined. Germline assignment: CDR1 MNHEY and CDR2 SVGAGI. CDR3 length: 12 amino acids. CDR3 DNA: TGTTCGGCTGGGCCATATAATTCACCCCTCCACTTT. Translated, it gives CSAGPYNSPLHF.

V gene TRBV28 combines with J gene TRBJ2-5, with 9 bases that match TRBD2. V trimming: 2 bases; J trimming: 5 bases; junction bases outside the gene matches: 3. The length of the CDR3 is 14 residues. Germline loops: CDR1 MDHEN, CDR2 SYDVKM. CDR3 region: CASSLRLAGETQYF. CDR3 in DNA: TGTGCCAGCAGTTTACGGCTAGCGGGGGAGACCCAGTACTTC.

V gene TRBV30 combines with J gene TRBJ2-3, with TRBD2 matching over 11 bases. Germline V gene data show CDR1 as GTSNPN and CDR2 as SVGIG (reference sequence). With V trimmed by 0 bases and J by 11 bases, 16 bases remained unmatched. This CDR3 has 17 residues. For the CDR3, the DNA is TGTGCCTGGAGTGTAAGCCTAGCGGGGGGACGCGCCCTAAAGCAGTATTTT. Its translation: CAWSVSLAGGRALKQYF.

J is TRBJ2-1 and V is TRBV19; 7 bases map to TRBD2. This CDR3 has 11 residues. Germline CDR1 is LNHDA and CDR2 is SQIVND (reference sequence). J gave up 9 bases and V 5 bases, and 1 base lay outside the gene matches. As DNA, the CDR3 is TGTGCCAGTAGTCGGGGGGTTGAGCAGTTCTTC. Its translation: CASSRGVEQFF.